One sample yielded the 32 T cell receptor beta chains listed below, sequenced in a study of cytomegalovirus exposure and HLA in healthy donors. The PCR contained 60 Vbeta and 13 Jbeta primers. Clones were sequenced by immunoSEQ multiplex PCR, and TCRdb holds only the in-frame ones, with some missing. The sample includes more than 80,000 clones, 78% of them seen just once. Source material: PBMCs. Receptors originate from a woman in her thirties or forties in good health and CMV-seropositive.

CDR3 residues: CASTSQTQETQYF. The CDR3 DNA follows: TGTGCCAGCACTAGCCAGACCCAAGAGACCCAGTACTTC. The V and J genes are TRBV2 and TRBJ2-5, with a possible D match to TRBD2 (5 bases). CDR3 length equals 13 residues. Germline lookup yields CDR1 SNHLY and CDR2 FYNNEI. The V end lost 7 bases, the J end lost 1 base, and 10 bases lay between the germline ends.

The chain is built from TRBV9 and TRBJ1-2; D remains unclear. V gave up 2 bases and J gave up 6 bases, with 8 bases separating them. The CDR3 is made up of 12 amino acids. The germline V gene has CDR1 SGDLS and CDR2 YYNGEE. In DNA form, the CDR3 reads TGTGCCAGCAGCGTTGGTTTAGATGGCTACACCTTC. It yields the protein CASSVGLDGYTF.

The V gene is TRBV5-1, the J gene TRBJ2-7; a possible D gene is TRBD2 (5 bases). This CDR3 is built from 13 residues. V was cut by 4 bases and J by 0 bases, with 8 bases left in between. In germline, CDR1 is SGHRS, CDR2 YFSETQ. CDR3 DNA: TGCGCCAGCAGCGCGGGTAGCTCCTACGAGCAGTACTTC. This codes for CASSAGSSYEQYF.

V gene TRBV30 combines with J gene TRBJ1-1; a possible D gene is TRBD1 (6 bases). The CDR3 spans 14 residues. V was cut by 0 bases and J by 7 bases, with 15 bases left in between. Germline values: CDR1 GTSNPN, CDR2 SVGIG (reference sequence). CDR3 DNA sequence: TGTGCCTGGAGTGTAACCGGGACACATCATGAAGCTTTCTTT. Encoded protein: CAWSVTGTHHEAFF.

The chain employs TRBV5-1 and TRBJ2-5; perhaps TRBD2 as D (6 bases). Germline CDR1 is SGHRS and CDR2 is YFSETQ. Trimming removed 6 bases from V and 2 bases from J, with 26 bases in between. The length of the CDR3 is 18 residues. CDR3 in amino acids: CASTHPTEPGAPQETQYF. The CDR3 DNA reads TGCGCCAGCACTCACCCCACGGAGCCGGGAGCCCCGCAAGAGACCCAGTACTTC.

J is TRBJ2-2 and V is TRBV5-1; 10 bases are a match to TRBD2. This CDR3 is built from 15 residues. CDR1 SGHRS and CDR2 YFSETQ come from the germline V gene. Losses at the gene ends were 4 bases for V and 6 bases for J; bases not matched to a gene: 6. DNA of the CDR3: TGCGCCAGCAGCATACTAGCGGGATATGCCGGGGAGCTGTTTTTT. This encodes CASSILAGYAGELFF. Full variable domain (outside the CDR3, taken from reference TRBV5-1 and TRBJ2-2): KAGVTQTPRYLIKTRGQQVTLSCSPISGHRSVSWYQQTPGQGLQFLFEYFSETQRNKGNFPGRFSGRQFSNSRSEMNVSTLELGDSALYLCASSILAGYAGELFFGEGSRLTVL.

The chain links TRBV5-6 to TRBJ2-3, with 7 positions matching TRBD2. The CDR3 is made up of 15 amino acids. Looked up from germline, CDR1 is SGHDT and CDR2 is YYEEEE. The junction had 7 bases not matched to a gene; V was cut back by 4 bases and J by 2 bases. The CDR3 spells CASSRLAVYTDTQYF. In DNA, the CDR3 is TGTGCCAGCAGCAGGCTAGCGGTCTACACAGATACGCAGTATTTT.

The J gene is TRBJ2-7, the V gene TRBV28; 8 bases match TRBD2. Losses at the gene ends were 3 bases for V and 4 bases for J; bases not matched to a gene: 8. The CDR3 extends over 15 amino acids. Germline V gives CDR1 MDHEN, CDR2 SYDVKM. The CDR3 DNA reads as TGTGCCAGCAGTTTTCGGGGAGCGGGAGTATACGAGCAGTACTTC. Protein sequence: CASSFRGAGVYEQYF. Combining the CDR3 with reference TRBV28 and TRBJ2-7 gives the whole variable domain DVKVTQSSRYLVKRTGEKVFLECVQDMDHENMFWYRQDPGLGLRLIYFSYDVKMKEKGDIPEGYSVSREKKERFSLILESASTNQTSMYLCASSFRGAGVYEQYFGPGTRLTVT.

CDR3 nucleotides: TGTGCCAGCAGCGACAGGGTCGCCTACAATGAGCAGTTCTTC. This gives the protein CASSDRVAYNEQFF. V and J are TRBV5-8 and TRBJ2-1; 7 bases align to TRBD1. J lost 2 bases, V lost 4 bases, and 3 bases had no gene match. The germline CDR1 and CDR2 sequences are SGHTS and YDEGEE. The CDR3 runs 14 residues. Based on the CDR3 plus reference TRBV5-8 and TRBJ2-1, the full variable domain is EAGVTQSPTHLIKTRGQQATLRCSPISGHTSVYWYQQALGLGLQFLLWYDEGEERNRGNFPPRFSGRQFPNYSSELNVNALELEDSALYLCASSDRVAYNEQFFGPGTRLTVL.

V gene TRBV5-1 combines with J gene TRBJ1-1, with D tentatively TRBD1 (6 bases). The V end lost 0 bases, the J end lost 4 bases, and 10 bases lay between the germline ends. The CDR3 loop spans 14 amino acids. The germline V gene has CDR1 SGHRS and CDR2 YFSETQ. CDR3 region: CASSLAAGVTEAFF. The CDR3, as DNA: TGCGCCAGCAGCTTGGCCGCAGGGGTCACTGAAGCTTTCTTT.

J is TRBJ2-1 and V is TRBV6-5; D possibly corresponds to TRBD1 (6 bases). V shed 0 bases and J shed 8 bases, with 14 bases lying between them. The germline gives CDR1 MNHEY, CDR2 SVGAGI. CDR3 length equals 15 residues. For the CDR3, the DNA is TGTGCCAGCAGTTACTCTCACCAGGGGAACGATGAGCAGTTCTTC. Its protein is CASSYSHQGNDEQFF.

This chain uses TRBV6-1 with TRBJ2-1; TRBD1 might be the D (6 bases). CDR3 length equals 13 residues. In germline, CDR1 is MNHNS, CDR2 SASEGT. The V and J ends lost 3 bases and 15 bases respectively, with 18 bases between them. The CDR3 sequence: CASSDRTRTVAFF. The CDR3 DNA follows: TGTGCCAGCAGTGACCGTACCAGGACAGTGGCGTTCTTC.

This clone came up a few times. The CDR3 DNA reads as TGCAGCGCGAGAATACAGTCCCTGAACACCGGGGAGCTGTTTTTT. Protein sequence: CSARIQSLNTGELFF. This chain uses TRBV29-1 with TRBJ2-2; D call uncertain. The CDR3 has 15 residues. V was trimmed by 7 bases and J by 1 base, leaving 16 bases between them. Germline V gives CDR1 SQVTM, CDR2 ANQGSEA.

The chain links TRBV23-1 to TRBJ2-5, with 7 bases identical to TRBD1. TRBV23-1 is an ORF for which the function is uncertain. The CDR3 contains 14 residues. V lost 3 bases and J lost 3; bases outside the gene matches: 4. CDR3 in amino acids: CASSHSGTEETQYF. The CDR3 DNA is TGCGCCAGCAGTCACTCCGGGACAGAAGAGACCCAGTACTTC.

This clone was observed once. The gene calls are TRBV5-1 and TRBJ1-1; D remains ambiguous. This CDR3 region has 14 residues. Germline V gene data show CDR1 as SGHRS and CDR2 as YFSETQ. Trimming took 3 bases from V and 3 from J, leaving 12 bases between them. CDR3 residues: CASSYTTGDTEAFF. Here the CDR3 DNA reads TGCGCCAGCAGCTATACGACCGGGGACACTGAAGCTTTCTTT. Drawing the rest from reference TRBV5-1 and TRBJ1-1, the complete variable domain is KAGVTQTPRYLIKTRGQQVTLSCSPISGHRSVSWYQQTPGQGLQFLFEYFSETQRNKGNFPGRFSGRQFSNSRSEMNVSTLELGDSALYLCASSYTTGDTEAFFGQGTRLTVV.

This clone was observed once. The genes are TRBV7-9 and TRBJ1-1, with D perhaps matching TRBD1 (6 bases). This CDR3 spans 16 amino acids. Germline assignment: CDR1 SEHNR and CDR2 FQNEAQ (reference sequence). Trimming removed 5 bases from V and 2 bases from J, with 18 bases in between. The CDR3 loop is CASSGRRQEANTEAFF. The CDR3 DNA reads as TGTGCCAGCAGCGGAAGACGACAGGAGGCTAACACTGAAGCTTTCTTT.

V is TRBV6-6 and J is TRBJ2-5; D may be TRBD1 (5 bases). CDR1 is MNHNY, CDR2 SVGAGI, per germline (reference sequence). The CDR3 totals 13 residues. Trimming stripped 7 bases from V and 5 bases from J, with 14 bases between. The CDR3 DNA sequence: TGTGCCAGCACCGGGCGGAAGGGGGAGACCCAGTACTTC. This codes for CASTGRKGETQYF.

V and J are TRBV5-8 and TRBJ2-5; D unresolved. Germline V gene lookup returns CDR1 SGHTS and CDR2 YDEGEE. CDR3 length equals 16 residues. Trimming shortened V by 4 bases and J by 5 bases, and 21 bases separated the two germline ends. CDR3 in amino acids: CASSPAPSAIRETQYF. CDR3 DNA sequence: TGTGCCAGCAGCCCGGCGCCCTCAGCTATCAGGGAGACCCAGTACTTC.

The chain joins TRBV15 to TRBJ2-1; D remains unclear. V was shortened by 0 bases and J by 3 bases, with 12 bases between the two germline ends. Germline lookup yields CDR1 LNHNV and CDR2 YYDKDF (reference sequence). This CDR3 spans 16 amino acids. This CDR3 is CATSRDSASGYNEQFF. For the CDR3, the DNA is TGTGCCACCAGCAGAGATTCGGCCTCAGGCTACAATGAGCAGTTCTTC.

This clone was picked up a small number of times. V is TRBV5-1 and J is TRBJ2-5, with 7 bases identical to TRBD1. V was pared by 4 bases and J by 2 bases, with 5 bases of the junction left unmatched. Per germline, CDR1 SGHRS and CDR2 YFSETQ. CDR3 length: 14 amino acids. The CDR3 reads CASSRGQPQETQYF. The CDR3 nucleotides are TGCGCCAGCAGCCGGGGACAGCCACAAGAGACCCAGTACTTC. Based on the CDR3 plus reference TRBV5-1 and TRBJ2-5, the full variable domain is KAGVTQTPRYLIKTRGQQVTLSCSPISGHRSVSWYQQTPGQGLQFLFEYFSETQRNKGNFPGRFSGRQFSNSRSEMNVSTLELGDSALYLCASSRGQPQETQYFGPGTRLLVL.

The rearrangement links TRBV4-2 to TRBJ2-2; 9 nucleotides match TRBD2. CDR3 size: 16 residues. After removal of 0 bases from V and 6 bases from J, the junction contained 5 bases not matched to a gene. Germline CDR1 LGHNA, CDR2 YNFKEQ. The CDR3 here is CASSQDPGTSPGELFF. The CDR3 bases are TGTGCCAGCAGCCAAGATCCCGGGACTAGCCCCGGGGAGCTGTTTTTT.

The CDR3 protein is CASSLNAGGWETQYF. In DNA form, the CDR3 reads TGTGCCAGCAGCTTAAACGCAGGGGGCTGGGAGACCCAGTACTTC. V usage is TRBV11-3 and J usage is TRBJ2-5; 8 nucleotides match TRBD1. This CDR3 is built from 15 residues. The junction had 7 bases not matched to a gene; V was cut back by 2 bases and J by 5 bases. CDR1 SGHNT and CDR2 YENEEA come from the germline V gene.

Only a few counts were recorded for this clone. This CDR3 reads CASSYLGTGGSYEQYF. The CDR3 nucleotides read TGTGCCAGCAGCTATCTAGGGACAGGGGGCTCCTACGAGCAGTACTTC. This chain joins TRBV11-3 and TRBJ2-7, with 11 bases aligning to TRBD1. In germline, CDR1 is SGHNT, CDR2 YENEEA. Trimming took 4 bases from V and 0 from J; bases not matched to a gene: 5. This CDR3 is built from 16 residues.

The chain has TRBV18 and TRBJ1-5, with 8 bases fitting TRBD1. V was clipped by 6 bases and J by 0 bases; unmatched bases: 7. CDR1 and CDR2 from the germline V gene are KGHSH and LQKENI. The CDR3 length is 16 residues. In DNA, the CDR3 is TGTGCCAGCTCCCCCGGGACAGGAGATAGCAATCAGCCCCAGCATTTT. Its translation is CASSPGTGDSNQPQHF.

J is TRBJ1-2 and V is TRBV27; TRBD1 is a possible D gene (6 bases). Germline V gene data show CDR1 as MNHEY and CDR2 as SMNVEV (reference sequence). Trimming stripped 5 bases from V and 0 bases from J, with 13 bases between. The CDR3 totals 15 residues. The CDR3 nucleotides read TGTGCCAGCAGTGGTCAGGGGTACGCTAACTATGGCTACACCTTC. This codes for CASSGQGYANYGYTF.

This clone has more than one count but fewer than ten. This rearrangement joins TRBV19 to TRBJ2-6, with TRBD1 as a possible D gene (6 bases). The CDR3 extends over 15 amino acids. V shed 5 bases and J shed 4 bases, with 12 bases lying between them. CDR1 and CDR2 (germline): LNHDA, SQIVND (reference sequence). CDR3 in amino acids: CASSRQGYGANVLTF. CDR3 nucleotides: TGTGCCAGTAGTCGTCAGGGGTACGGGGCCAACGTCCTGACTTTC.

Remarks on this clone: Other DNA variants within this sample encode the same CDR3. This chain links TRBV7-2 with TRBJ2-3; D is ambiguous. V lost 1 base to trimming and J lost 1 base, with 6 bases between them. The CDR3 loop spans 14 amino acids. From germline, CDR1 is SGHTA and CDR2 FQGNSA. CDR3 loop: CASSLVSGTDTQYF. The CDR3 DNA is TGTGCCAGCAGCTTAGTTTCAGGCACAGATACGCAGTATTTT.

CDR3 sequence reads: CASSLALAAYSYEQYF. DNA of the CDR3: TGTGCCAGCAGCTTAGCGCTGGCGGCCTACTCCTACGAGCAGTACTTC. This rearrangement joins TRBV7-2 to TRBJ2-7; D gene uncertain. The V end was cut by 0 bases, the J end by 0 bases, with 12 bases between. Germline CDR1 and CDR2: SGHTA and FQGNSA. The CDR3 runs to 16 residues.

As DNA, the CDR3 is TGTGCCAGCAGTTACCGGACTAGCGGGAGGGCCAAGGGGGAGACCCAGTACTTC. Amino acids: CASSYRTSGRAKGETQYF. The chain combines TRBV6-7 with TRBJ2-5, with 15 bases matching TRBD2. TRBV6-7 is filed as an ORF, its function uncertain. J lost 5 bases, V lost 2 bases, and 9 bases had no gene match. The CDR3 length is 18 residues.

This clone was observed a few times. V gene TRBV2 combines with J gene TRBJ2-6; unclear D gene. Trimming took 6 bases from V and 1 from J, leaving 4 bases between them. The CDR3 totals 13 residues. Germline CDR1 reads SNHLY; CDR2 reads FYNNEI. As DNA, the CDR3 is TGTGCCAGCAGGTATTCTGGGGCCAACGTCCTGACTTTC. Translated: CASRYSGANVLTF.

The V gene is TRBV10-1, the J gene TRBJ2-3; D might be TRBD1 (6 bases). Germline loops: CDR1 WNHNN, CDR2 SYGVQD (reference sequence). V was trimmed by 4 bases and J by 2 bases, leaving 7 bases between them. CDR3 size: 13 residues. The CDR3: CASSAGVTDTQYF. For the CDR3, the DNA is TGCGCCAGCAGTGCAGGGGTCACAGATACGCAGTATTTT.

This clone was counted a single time. J is TRBJ1-5 and V is TRBV28, with D unresolved. Germline loops: CDR1 MDHEN, CDR2 SYDVKM. The V and J ends lost 6 bases and 4 bases respectively, with 7 bases between them. The CDR3 has 12 residues. CDR3 nucleotide sequence: TGTGCCAGCAGCTGGGAGAATCAGCCCCAGCATTTT. As protein: CASSWENQPQHF.